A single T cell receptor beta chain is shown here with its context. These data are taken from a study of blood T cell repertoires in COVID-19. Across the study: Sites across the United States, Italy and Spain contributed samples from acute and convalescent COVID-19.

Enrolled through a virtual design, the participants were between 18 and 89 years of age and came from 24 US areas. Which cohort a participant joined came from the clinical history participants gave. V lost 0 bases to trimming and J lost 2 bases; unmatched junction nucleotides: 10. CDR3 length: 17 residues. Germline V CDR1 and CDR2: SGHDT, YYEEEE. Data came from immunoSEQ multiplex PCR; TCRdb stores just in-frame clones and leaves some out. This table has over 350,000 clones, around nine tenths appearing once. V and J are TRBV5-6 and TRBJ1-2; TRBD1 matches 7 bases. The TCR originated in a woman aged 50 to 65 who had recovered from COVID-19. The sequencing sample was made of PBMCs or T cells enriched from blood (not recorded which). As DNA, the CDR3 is TGTGCCAGCAGCTTGGGGGTTCTGACAGGGAGGAACTATGGCTACACCTTC. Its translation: CASSLGVLTGRNYGYTF.